The clone carrying this T cell receptor beta chain has only a few counts. Its antigen is not identified. Libraries were prepared by immunoSEQ multiplex PCR; TCRdb keeps only in-frame clonotypes and omits some of them. The sample carries 850 to 1,300 clones, 55% to 75% recorded once. This entry belongs to a study of CD8 T cell repertoires and HIV-1 epitope variants. Study as a whole: Separate wells received one of Twenty-five Gag or Nef variant peptides. Control wells had CMV/EBV/flu peptides, negative Ebola AY9, or no peptide. The study, taken as a whole, reports: Most of the nine antigen-specific clonotypes appeared cross-reactive to autologous or escape variants.

This receptor was identified in a male donor with HIV. Sequencing was performed on cultured CD8+ T cells derived from PBMCs.

The CDR3 region has the DNA TGTGCCAGCACCAAGGGGTGGGGGGCCGCCTACGAGCAGTACTTC. Protein: CASTKGWGAAYEQYF. The chain combines TRBV28 with TRBJ2-7; D tentatively fits TRBD1 or TRBD2 (6 bases each). V lost 7 bases to trimming and J lost 2 bases, with 18 bases between them. Germline V gene lookup returns CDR1 MDHEN and CDR2 SYDVKM. This CDR3 has 15 amino acids.